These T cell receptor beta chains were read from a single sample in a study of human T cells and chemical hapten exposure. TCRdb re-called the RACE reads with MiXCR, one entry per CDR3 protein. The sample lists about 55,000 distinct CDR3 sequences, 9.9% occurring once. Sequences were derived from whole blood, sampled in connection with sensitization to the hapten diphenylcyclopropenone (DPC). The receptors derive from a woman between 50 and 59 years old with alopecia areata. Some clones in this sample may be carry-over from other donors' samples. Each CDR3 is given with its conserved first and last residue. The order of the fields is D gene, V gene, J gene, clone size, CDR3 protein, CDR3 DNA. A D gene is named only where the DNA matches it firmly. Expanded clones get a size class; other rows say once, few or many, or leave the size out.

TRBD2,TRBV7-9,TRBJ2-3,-,CASSLQGGRRTDTQYF,TGTGCCAGCAGCTTACAAGGCGGGAGACGCACAGATACGCAGTATTTT
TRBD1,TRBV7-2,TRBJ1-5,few,CASSSRQGVQPQHF,TGTGCCAGCAGCTCCCGACAGGGGGTTCAGCCCCAGCATTTT
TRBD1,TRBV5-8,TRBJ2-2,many,CASSPDRAGYTGELFF,TGTGCCAGCAGCCCCGACAGGGCCGGATACACCGGGGAGCTGTTTTTT
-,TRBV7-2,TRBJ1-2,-,CASSPSQLNYGYTF,TGTGCCAGCAGCCCATCACAGCTAAACTATGGCTACACCTTC
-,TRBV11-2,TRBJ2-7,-,CASSFPSAGSSYEQYF,TGTGCCAGCAGCTTCCCGTCGGCAGGCAGCTCCTACGAGCAGTACTTC
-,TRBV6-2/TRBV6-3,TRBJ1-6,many,CASSLTNSPLHF,TGTGCCAGCAGTCTGACGAATTCACCCCTCCACTTT
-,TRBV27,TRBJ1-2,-,CASSLRESVHGYTF,TGTGCCAGCAGTTTACGGGAGTCAGTTCATGGCTACACCTTC
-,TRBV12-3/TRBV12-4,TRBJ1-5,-,CASSERIQPQHF,TGTGCCAGCAGCGAAAGGATCCAGCCCCAGCATTTT
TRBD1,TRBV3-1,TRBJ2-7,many,CASSRGQGRSGYEQYF,TGTGCCAGCAGCCGGGGACAGGGAAGGTCGGGCTACGAGCAGTACTTC
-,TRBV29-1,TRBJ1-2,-,CSAGGQSNYGYTF,TGCAGCGCTGGGGGCCAGTCTAACTATGGCTACACCTTC
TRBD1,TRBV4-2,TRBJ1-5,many,CASSQEGRQGNNQPQHF,TGTGCCAGCAGCCAAGAGGGGCGACAGGGGAACAATCAGCCCCAGCATTTT
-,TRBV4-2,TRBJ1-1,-,CASSQDGQKNTEAFF,TGTGCCAGCAGCCAAGATGGGCAGAAGAACACTGAAGCTTTCTTT
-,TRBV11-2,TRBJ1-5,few,CASSLDYNNQPQHF,TGTGCCAGCAGCTTAGATTACAACAATCAGCCCCAGCATTTT
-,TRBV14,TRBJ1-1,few,CASSQFPQATENTEAFF,TGTGCCAGCAGCCAATTTCCGCAAGCCACAGAGAACACTGAAGCTTTCTTT
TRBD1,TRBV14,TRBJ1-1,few,CASSQLRGQGAAEAFF,TGTGCCAGCAGCCAACTTCGGGGACAGGGGGCGGCTGAAGCTTTCTTT
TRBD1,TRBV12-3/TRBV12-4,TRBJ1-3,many,CASRPGTGGFSGNTIYF,TGTGCCAGCAGACCAGGGACAGGGGGCTTCTCTGGAAACACCATATATTTT